This entry is about one T cell receptor beta chain. Its specificity is unknown. The record originates from a study of TIL therapy for anti-PD-1-resistant metastatic lung cancer. Across the study: By whole-exome sequencing, median non-synonymous tumor mutation burden was roughly 1.4 mutations per megabase.

Study findings and constraints: Infused TIL clonotypes partially replaced the baseline blood repertoire, then decayed over months. This highly selected cohort may not generalize to typical lung cancer patients.

Regarding time point: pre-treatment sample, taken before nivolumab and TIL therapy. CDR3 length: 15 amino acids. Germline-derived CDR1 and CDR2 are LNHNV and YYDKDF (reference sequence). With 0 bases removed from V and 2 bases from J, the gap between germline ends came to 9 bases. The immunoSEQ assay was v3. Assay used: immunoSEQ multiplex PCR; TCRdb lists only in-frame clones, some missing. This sample has about 16,000 clones, with less than 80% found just once. The rearrangement joins TRBV15 to TRBJ2-3; D not certain. This clonotype was obtained from a person aged 25-80 years with non-small cell lung cancer. Here the sequenced sample was blood, taken at baseline. Here the CDR3 reads CATSREAADTDTQYF. In nucleotides, the CDR3 is TGTGCCACCAGCAGAGAGGCAGCCGACACAGATACGCAGTATTTT.